A selection of T cell receptor beta chains follows, all from one sample in a study of T cell changes during pregnancy in multiple sclerosis. Method: immunoSEQ multiplex PCR; TCRdb's copy keeps in-frame clones and lacks some. The repertoire holds 60,000 to 85,000 clones, with 80% to 95% as singletons. The source material was peripheral blood, sampled after pregnancy. Every receptor here comes from a female donor in good health, enrolled as a control in a pregnancy study. CDR3s leave out the opening cysteine and the closing phenylalanine or tryptophan. A D gene is named only where the DNA matches it firmly.

>TRBV29-1|TRBD1|TRBJ2-4
SVGTTKGQVNIQY
>TRBV5-1|TRBD1|TRBJ2-1
ASSSTGYNEQF
>TRBV11-2|NA|TRBJ1-1
ASSLNRVLTEAF
>TRBV12-5|NA|TRBJ2-1
ASVGGLNNEQF
>TRBV28|NA|TRBJ1-1
ASSLGASTEAF
>TRBV25-1|TRBD1|TRBJ1-2
ASSEGQGRRYGYT
>TRBV27|NA|TRBJ1-4
ASRYGGATNEKLF
>TRBV11-1|TRBD2|TRBJ2-1
ASSSRGAGNQF
>TRBV9|NA|TRBJ2-2
ASSVEPDNPNTGELF
>TRBV18|TRBD2|TRBJ2-7
ASSRRTSDSYEQY
>TRBV28|TRBD1|TRBJ2-7
ASIDRGRHEQY
>TRBV2|NA|TRBJ2-3
ASRTRRLNADTQY
>TRBV4-3|NA|TRBJ2-1
ASSLSEGGSYNEQF
>TRBV30|TRBD2|TRBJ2-1
AWIGLARTDEQF
>TRBV7-2|TRBD2|TRBJ2-7
ASRGVSGRGGTYEQY
>TRBV27|TRBD1|TRBJ1-2
ASSPSDREGYT
>TRBV18|NA|TRBJ2-1
ASSPPQFSYNEQF
>TRBV28|NA|TRBJ2-1
ASSFGLASNEQF